This T cell receptor (beta chain) was sequenced for a study of cytomegalovirus exposure and HLA in healthy donors. Trimming left V 9 bases short and J 3 bases short, with 14 bases between. Germline CDR1 LNHDA, CDR2 SQIVND (reference sequence). The CDR3 length is 13 residues. Study-level points and caveats: Looking again later, the authors saw that most CMV-associated TCR beta chains seemed HLA-restricted.

As regards this clone: Its antigen is not known.

13 Jbeta primers and 60 Vbeta primers were used for the PCR. Sequenced by immunoSEQ multiplex PCR; TCRdb stores in-frame clones only, minus some. In the table there are 90,000 to 150,000 clones, approximately 72% of which are singletons. The chain couples TRBV19 to TRBJ1-1; no firm D call. The receptor comes from a woman aged 40 to 50 in good health and CMV-seropositive. The sequencing sample was made of PBMCs. The CDR3 protein is CASVPREDTEAFF. CDR3 in DNA: TGTGCCAGCGTCCCCCGTGAGGACACTGAAGCTTTCTTT.